This T cell receptor beta chain is drawn from a study of Ad26.COV2.S vaccination and SARS-CoV-2 variants. Study in general: Dosing was one shot or two shots 56 days apart.

This table comes from immunoSEQ multiplex PCR, and its TCRdb copy is limited to in-frame clones, with some not included. The top ten clones hold 2.5% to 3.5% of a sample with roughly 250,000 clones, around nine tenths of them seen once. The CDR3 contains 15 residues. Trimming shortened V by 7 bases and J by 5 bases, and 23 bases separated the two germline ends. Germline CDR1 and CDR2: SQVTM and ANQGSEA. As regards this clone: Its target is not known.

The treatment is: roughly 19 received Ad26.COV2.S at low or high dose, single or two shots; 5 received placebo; per-sample allocation not given. After the first vaccine or placebo injection, samples were drawn on day 63. This adult donor, from Boston, was 18-55 years old. Findings and caveats of the study: Placebo recipients showed lower spike-specific TCR breadth than vaccinees. A substantial breadth of spike-specific CD8+ and CD4+ T cell responses after vaccination has been reported.

The TCR sequence derives from a person aged 18-65 years who received the Ad26.COV2.S COVID-19 vaccine or a placebo. Specimen: peripheral blood, collected in a trial of Ad26.COV2.S vaccine versus placebo. This chain uses TRBV29-1 with TRBJ2-5, with D possibly being TRBD1 (6 bases). Here the CDR3 reads CSAQSVGQGTETQYF. CDR3 nucleotide sequence: TGCAGCGCTCAAAGTGTGGGTCAGGGGACGGAGACCCAGTACTTC.